Sequencing of this T cell receptor (beta chain) was carried out in a study of identical twins. TCRdb analysed the 5' RACE reads with MiXCR anew, one entry per CDR3 protein. The data show hundreds of thousands of distinct CDR3 sequences, 20% to 25% seen once. This CDR3 has 14 amino acids. The V end lost 5 bases, the J end lost 4 bases, and 9 bases lay between the germline ends. The same sample was also used in a study of yellow fever vaccine responses in identical twins.

The sample taken for sequencing was CD4+ T cells sorted from blood. This clonotype was obtained from a young woman in good health. This chain uses TRBV12-3 or TRBV12-4 with TRBJ1-6, with D unclear. The CDR3 region has the DNA TGTGCCAGCAGTCGACTACGGTATAATTCACCCCTCCACTTT. As protein: CASSRLRYNSPLHF.